Listed below are T cell receptor beta chains from one sample, sequenced in a study of Ad26.COV2.S vaccination and SARS-CoV-2 variants. The data were produced by immunoSEQ multiplex PCR, yet TCRdb's version contains in-frame clones alone and is incomplete. The sample has about 500,000 clones; 80% to 90% are singletons. This specimen consisted of peripheral blood, obtained in a trial of Ad26.COV2.S vaccine versus placebo. The source is a person between 18 and 65 years old who received the Ad26.COV2.S COVID-19 vaccine or a placebo. The CDR3 runs from the conserved cysteine through the conserved F or W. The D gene is left open where the match is weak. Size is omitted from some rows. Given values are once, few, many or a class for expanded clones.

V	J	size	D	CDR3	DNA
TRBV10-1	TRBJ1-1	.	TRBD1	CASSEDRGNTEAFF	TGCGCCAGCAGTGAGGACAGGGGGAACACTGAAGCTTTCTTT
TRBV9	TRBJ1-1	.	.	CASSPGGRPEAFF	TGTGCCAGCAGCCCTGGGGGACGGCCCGAAGCTTTCTTT
TRBV18	TRBJ2-2	.	.	CASSPPRTSGGYTGELFF	TGTGCCAGCTCACCACCGAGGACCTCAGGGGGGTACACCGGGGAGCTGTTTTTT
TRBV2	TRBJ2-2	.	TRBD1	CASSEFHPGQGVSGELFF	TGTGCCAGCAGTGAATTCCATCCGGGACAGGGGGTATCGGGGGAGCTGTTTTTT
TRBV5-1	TRBJ2-7	.	.	CASSLGRSGLKPYEQYF	TGCGCCAGCAGCTTGGGAAGGTCCGGTCTTAAACCTTACGAGCAGTACTTC
TRBV18	TRBJ2-3	.	.	CASSPQERDTQYF	TGTGCCAGCTCACCACAGGAGAGGGATACGCAGTATTTT
TRBV2	TRBJ1-1	.	.	CASRWGHGGTEAFF	TGTGCCAGCAGATGGGGGCACGGGGGGACTGAAGCTTTCTTT
TRBV6-2/TRBV6-3	TRBJ1-1	.	.	CASSTPLVRTEAFF	TGTGCCAGCAGTACCCCTTTGGTACGGACTGAAGCTTTCTTT
TRBV5-5	TRBJ2-7	.	TRBD1	CASSLDQGADEQYF	TGTGCCAGCAGCTTGGACCAGGGGGCCGACGAGCAGTACTTC
TRBV18	TRBJ1-2	.	.	CASSPDRDYGYTF	TGTGCCAGCTCACCAGACAGAGACTATGGCTACACCTTC
TRBV5-4	TRBJ2-1	.	TRBD2	CASSPSGRAPYNEQFF	TGTGCCAGCAGCCCAAGCGGGAGGGCCCCCTACAATGAGCAGTTCTTC
TRBV5-6	TRBJ2-5	.	TRBD1	CASRFRQGETQYF	TGTGCCAGCAGGTTCCGACAGGGCGAGACCCAGTACTTC
TRBV6-2/TRBV6-3	TRBJ2-2	.	TRBD2	CASSPPGTSGGHYLAGELFF	TGTGCCAGCAGCCCCCCCGGGACTAGCGGGGGCCACTATTTGGCCGGGGAGCTGTTTTTT
TRBV5-1	TRBJ2-2	.	.	CASSLGGDGELFF	TGCGCCAGCAGCTTGGGCGGGGACGGGGAGCTGTTTTTT
TRBV5-1	TRBJ1-3	.	.	CASSPYPTDMGNTIYF	TGCGCCAGCAGCCCCTATCCGACGGATATGGGAAACACCATATATTTT
TRBV9	TRBJ1-3	.	TRBD1	CASSVAPGQGAAIYF	TGTGCCAGCAGCGTGGCCCCGGGACAGGGAGCCGCCATATATTTT
TRBV6-5	TRBJ2-5	.	.	CASSYKSALRETQYF	TGTGCCAGCAGTTACAAGTCGGCACTGCGTGAGACCCAGTACTTC
TRBV27	TRBJ1-2	.	TRBD1	CASRTPIGLAGGEGYGYTF	TGTGCCAGCAGGACCCCGATAGGGCTGGCAGGGGGCGAAGGCTATGGCTACACCTTC
TRBV9	TRBJ1-3	.	TRBD1	CASSVAGQGPIYF	TGTGCCAGCAGCGTAGCCGGACAGGGGCCCATATATTTT
TRBV5-5	TRBJ1-4	.	TRBD1	CASSATGAPHEKLFF	TGTGCCAGCAGCGCAACAGGGGCACCTCATGAAAAACTGTTTTTT
TRBV7-9	TRBJ2-7	.	TRBD2	CASSFGTTYEQYF	TGTGCCAGCAGCTTCGGGACTACCTACGAGCAGTACTTC
TRBV6-6	TRBJ1-1	.	.	CASRDPNTEAFF	TGTGCCAGCAGAGACCCGAACACTGAAGCTTTCTTT
TRBV4-2	TRBJ2-1	.	.	CASSQDVGGTVYNEQFF	TGTGCCAGCAGCCAAGACGTAGGCGGGACAGTCTACAATGAGCAGTTCTTC
TRBV7-8	TRBJ1-2	.	.	CASSSRHRDGYTF	TGTGCCAGCAGCTCGCGGCACAGGGATGGCTACACCTTC
TRBV19	TRBJ1-5	.	.	CASSIEVKGYFQQPQHF	TGTGCCAGTAGTATTGAGGTTAAGGGATATTTTCAACAGCCCCAGCATTTT
TRBV4-2	TRBJ2-7	.	.	CASSQGSTQTYEQYF	TGTGCCAGCAGCCAAGGTTCCACTCAAACCTACGAGCAGTACTTC
TRBV10-3	TRBJ2-1	.	TRBD2	CAITRGGGPNNEQFF	TGTGCCATCACCCGGGGGGGCGGGCCAAACAATGAGCAGTTCTTC
TRBV2	TRBJ2-5	.	TRBD2	CASRAGASGRPLQETQYF	TGTGCCAGCAGGGCTGGGGCTAGCGGGAGGCCACTCCAAGAGACCCAGTACTTC
TRBV7-2	TRBJ2-7	.	TRBD2	CASSPEGGGGYEQYF	TGTGCCAGCAGCCCAGAAGGTGGCGGGGGATACGAGCAGTACTTC
TRBV27	TRBJ1-5	.	TRBD1	CASSKHARDRGIGNQPQHF	TGTGCCAGCAGTAAACATGCCAGGGACAGGGGTATCGGCAATCAGCCCCAGCATTTT
TRBV5-8	TRBJ2-1	once	TRBD2	CASSLVSSGGLEQFF	TGTGCCAGCAGCTTGGTGTCTAGCGGGGGGCTAGAGCAGTTCTTC
TRBV15	TRBJ1-1	.	TRBD1	CATSRRQGFSLDTEAFF	TGTGCCACCAGCAGGAGACAGGGATTCTCTCTGGACACTGAAGCTTTCTTT
TRBV7-9	TRBJ2-3	.	.	CASSIGQAQYF	TGTGCCAGCAGCATCGGGCAGGCGCAGTATTTT
TRBV10-2	TRBJ1-4	.	TRBD1	CASSEATGIRGKLFF	TGCGCCAGCAGTGAGGCGACAGGGATACGTGGAAAACTGTTTTTT
TRBV19	TRBJ1-5	.	.	CASSISERRSNQPQHF	TGTGCCAGTAGTATCTCGGAAAGGAGGAGCAATCAGCCCCAGCATTTT
TRBV10-3	TRBJ1-6	few	.	CAIGVAGDSPLHF	TGTGCCATAGGGGTGGCAGGAGATTCACCCCTCCACTTT
TRBV5-4	TRBJ1-2	.	.	CASSPPLQVNYGYTF	TGTGCCAGCAGCCCTCCCCTGCAGGTCAACTATGGCTACACCTTC
TRBV3-1/TRBV3-2	TRBJ2-1	few	TRBD2	CASSQVAGGPSEQFF	TGTGCCAGCAGCCAAGTCGCGGGAGGGCCCAGTGAGCAGTTCTTC
TRBV27	TRBJ1-2	.	.	CASSPRQSVGYGYTF	TGTGCCAGCAGTCCACGACAGTCGGTGGGGTATGGCTACACCTTC
TRBV4-1	TRBJ1-6	few	.	CASSQGHNTYNSPLHF	TGCGCCAGCAGCCAAGGACATAATACCTATAATTCACCCCTCCACTTT
TRBV3-1/TRBV3-2	TRBJ1-2	.	TRBD1	CASSNPGQGFYGYTF	TGTGCCAGCAGCAATCCGGGACAGGGGTTCTATGGCTACACCTTC
TRBV6-5	TRBJ2-7	once	.	CASSYSAWDLDEQYF	TGTGCCAGCAGTTACTCAGCCTGGGACCTGGACGAGCAGTACTTC
TRBV24-1	TRBJ2-3	.	.	CATSGPRLADTQYF	TGTGCCACCAGTGGCCCAAGACTAGCAGATACGCAGTATTTT
TRBV11-2	TRBJ2-7	.	.	CASSRLGPRPYEQYF	TGTGCCAGCAGCCGACTAGGTCCCAGGCCCTACGAGCAGTACTTC
TRBV19	TRBJ2-5	.	.	CASSIQRQETQYF	TGTGCCAGTAGTATTCAGCGACAAGAGACCCAGTACTTC
TRBV5-1	TRBJ2-7	.	TRBD1	CASSRQGTAYEQYF	TGCGCCAGCAGCCGACAGGGGACGGCCTACGAGCAGTACTTC
TRBV10-3	TRBJ2-1	.	TRBD2	CAIQAGTSVVNEQFF	TGTGCCATCCAAGCTGGGACTAGCGTAGTCAATGAGCAGTTCTTC
TRBV11-3	TRBJ2-7	.	.	CASSLGTPYEQYF	TGTGCCAGCAGCTTAGGCACCCCCTACGAGCAGTACTTC